These 29 T cell receptor beta chains share one sample of origin, sequenced in a study of blood T cell repertoires in COVID-19. Measured with immunoSEQ multiplex PCR; TCRdb has only the in-frame clones, and not every one. The data hold tens of thousands of clones, with over 70% observed a single time. Sequences were obtained from peripheral blood. These receptors all come from a man aged 80 or over with active or convalescent COVID-19.

This clone was seen only a few times. The V gene is TRBV19, the J gene TRBJ1-1; D is unclear. V was trimmed by 5 bases and J by 1 base, leaving 8 bases between them. The CDR3 is made up of 13 amino acids. Germline CDR1 is LNHDA and CDR2 is SQIVND (reference sequence). The CDR3 loop reads CASSLQKNTEAFF. Written as DNA, the CDR3 is TGTGCCAGTAGTCTCCAGAAGAACACTGAAGCTTTCTTT.

The chain links TRBV11-2 to TRBJ2-1, with TRBD2 as a possible D gene (6 bases). Germline V lookup: CDR1 SGHAT, CDR2 FQNNGV. CDR3 length: 14 amino acids. V gave up 6 bases and J gave up 5 bases, with 14 bases separating them. The CDR3 loop is CASSPSPGDNEQFF. CDR3 bases: TGTGCCAGCAGTCCAAGCCCGGGAGACAATGAGCAGTTCTTC.

The chain has TRBV18 and TRBJ1-4; 8 nucleotides align to TRBD1. Trimming cost V 1 base and J 8 bases; bases outside gene matches: 9. This CDR3 has 16 amino acids. The germline V gene encodes CDR1 KGHSH and CDR2 LQKENI. The CDR3 loop is CASSPRSAGGDEKLFF. CDR3 in DNA: TGTGCCAGCTCACCACGATCGGCAGGGGGCGACGAAAAACTGTTTTTT.

This clone was picked up one time. CDR3 sequence (DNA): TGTGCCAGCTCACCAAGTCGACAGGGATTCTACAATGAGCAGTTCTTC. This encodes CASSPSRQGFYNEQFF. The chain is built from TRBV18 and TRBJ2-1; 7 positions agree with TRBD1. V gave up 2 bases and J gave up 3 bases; unmatched junction bases: 7. Germline V gene lookup returns CDR1 KGHSH and CDR2 LQKENI. The CDR3 sequence is 16 residues long.

The CDR3 loop is CASSPAGRSNSPLHF. The CDR3, as DNA: TGTGCCAGCAGCCCCGCGGGGCGATCTAATTCACCCCTCCACTTT. This chain uses TRBV3-1 (or the pseudogene TRBV3-2) with TRBJ1-6, with D possibly matching TRBD1 (5 bases). CDR1 LGHDT and CDR2 YNNKEL come from the germline V gene (reference sequence). The CDR3 loop spans 15 amino acids. V was clipped by 4 bases and J by 6 bases, with 13 bases between them.

The chain employs TRBV2 and TRBJ1-2; D is uncertain. V shed 4 bases and J shed 5 bases, with 8 bases lying between them. This CDR3 has 12 residues. In germline, CDR1 is SNHLY, CDR2 FYNNEI. The CDR3: CASSGLTYGYTF. CDR3 nucleotides: TGTGCCAGCAGTGGGCTGACTTATGGCTACACCTTC.

This rearrangement joins TRBV5-8 to TRBJ2-3; D gene uncertain. Germline CDR1 reads SGHTS; CDR2 reads YDEGEE. CDR3 length: 12 amino acids. V dropped 2 bases and J dropped 3 bases, with 4 bases sitting between them. CDR3 sequence (DNA): TGTGCCAGCAGCTTCTTGACAGATACGCAGTATTTT. The encoded protein is CASSFLTDTQYF.

The CDR3 nucleotides are TGTGCCAGCAGTGAGCTAGCGGGATACAATGAGCAGTTCTTC. Its translation: CASSELAGYNEQFF. V gene TRBV2 combines with J gene TRBJ2-1, with 9 positions matching TRBD2. V was pared by 3 bases and J by 4 bases, with 1 base of the junction left unmatched. Germline values: CDR1 SNHLY, CDR2 FYNNEI. CDR3 length: 14 residues.

This chain joins TRBV29-1 and TRBJ1-5; 7 nucleotides match TRBD1. The ends lost 6 bases at V and 6 bases at J; junction bases unmatched: 11. The germline V gene encodes CDR1 SQVTM and CDR2 ANQGSEA. This CDR3 is built from 14 residues. The CDR3 reads CSVVTGTRSQPQHF. For the CDR3, the DNA is TGCAGCGTCGTGACAGGGACAAGGAGTCAGCCCCAGCATTTT.

The chain is built from TRBV15 and TRBJ2-7, with D tentatively TRBD2 (6 bases). Trimming removed 1 base at V and 0 bases at J, with 7 bases between. The CDR3 runs to 14 residues. In germline, CDR1 is LNHNV, CDR2 YYDKDF (reference sequence). The CDR3, as DNA: TGTGCCACCAGCAGAGGGCGGGGCTCCTACGAGCAGTACTTC. Amino acid sequence: CATSRGRGSYEQYF.

The chain carries TRBV7-3 and TRBJ2-2; D is possibly TRBD2 (6 bases). This CDR3 contains 16 residues. Trimming cost V 4 bases and J 0 bases, with 12 bases left between them. CDR1 and CDR2 from the germline V gene are SGHTA and FQGTGA. The CDR3 sequence: CASSSRTNPNTGELFF. CDR3 bases: TGTGCCAGCAGCTCAAGGACTAATCCGAACACCGGGGAGCTGTTTTTT.

V is TRBV19 and J is TRBJ2-7; 8 positions match TRBD2. CDR3 size: 18 residues. The ends lost 2 bases at V and 0 bases at J; junction bases unmatched: 12. Per the germline V gene, CDR1 is LNHDA and CDR2 is SQIVND (reference sequence). The CDR3, as DNA: TGTGCCAGTAGTATATCTTCGGGGGGGACGGGGAGCTCCTACGAGCAGTACTTC. Its translation: CASSISSGGTGSSYEQYF.

This clone came up a few times. The chain recombines TRBV11-3 with TRBJ1-5; the match to TRBD1 covers 9 bases. The CDR3 is 19 amino acids. V was pared by 9 bases and J by 0 bases, with 18 bases of the junction left unmatched. The germline V gene has CDR1 SGHNT and CDR2 YENEEA. CDR3 region: CARLLLTGGDIDSNQPQHF. Written as DNA, the CDR3 is TGTGCCAGGCTACTCCTTACAGGGGGCGATATAGATAGCAATCAGCCCCAGCATTTT.

The chain combines TRBV4-2 with TRBJ2-7, with D possibly TRBD2 on 6 matching bases. The CDR3 spans 16 residues. The germline V gene encodes CDR1 LGHNA and CDR2 YNFKEQ. The V end was cut by 0 bases, the J end by 3 bases, with 15 bases between. In nucleotides, the CDR3 is TGTGCCAGCAGCCAAGAGGGCGGGGTCCTTAACTACGAGCAGTACTTC. Protein product: CASSQEGGVLNYEQYF.

The gene calls are TRBV10-1 and TRBJ2-1; TRBD1 is a possible D gene (6 bases). Germline V gives CDR1 WNHNN, CDR2 SYGVQD (reference sequence). Between the trimmed V and J ends, which lost 4 bases and 2 bases, there was a span of 12 bases. The length of the CDR3 is 15 residues. CDR3 in amino acids: CASSGQVDPYNEQFF. Written as DNA, the CDR3 is TGCGCCAGCAGTGGACAGGTCGATCCCTACAATGAGCAGTTCTTC.

In its sample, this clone was seen once. The V gene is TRBV19, the J gene TRBJ2-7; TRBD1 might be the D (5 bases). The CDR3 spans 13 residues. In germline, CDR1 is LNHDA, CDR2 SQIVND (reference sequence). Trimming took 8 bases from V and 3 from J, leaving 14 bases between them. In DNA form, the CDR3 reads TGTGCCAGTGGAGAGACAGTTTTCTACGAGCAGTACTTC. Amino acids: CASGETVFYEQYF.

The gene calls are TRBV19 and TRBJ1-5, with TRBD1 matching over 10 bases. V dropped 6 bases and J dropped 6; count of bases not matched to a gene: 2. The CDR3 is made up of 13 amino acids. The germline V gene has CDR1 LNHDA and CDR2 SQIVND (reference sequence). CDR3 in amino acids: CASSGQGGQPQHF. CDR3 in DNA: TGTGCCAGTAGCGGACAGGGGGGTCAGCCCCAGCATTTT.

The rearrangement uses TRBV24-1 and TRBJ2-5, with TRBD1 matching 7 bases. In germline, CDR1 is KGHDR, CDR2 SFDVKD. The CDR3 covers 13 residues. Unmatched junction bases numbered 10, after V lost 7 bases and J lost 9 bases. CDR3 residues: CATSEGQMGSQYF. CDR3 bases: TGTGCCACCAGCGAGGGACAGATGGGGTCCCAGTACTTC.

V and J are TRBV28 and TRBJ1-5; no clear D. The CDR3 runs to 18 residues. Germline lookup yields CDR1 MDHEN and CDR2 SYDVKM. V lost 6 bases and J 2 bases, leaving 23 bases between the germline ends. The CDR3 reads CASSRGSGSGLGNQPQHF. The DNA of the CDR3 is TGTGCCAGCAGCCGCGGTTCCGGCAGCGGGTTGGGCAATCAGCCCCAGCATTTT.

The chain couples TRBV14 to TRBJ2-5; no reliable D call. Trimming removed 1 base from V and 2 bases from J, with 8 bases in between. Germline-derived CDR1 and CDR2 are SGHDN and FVKESK. CDR3 length: 14 amino acids. The CDR3 here is CASSQAAEQETQYF. The CDR3 bases are TGTGCCAGCAGCCAAGCCGCGGAACAAGAGACCCAGTACTTC. Full variable domain (outside the CDR3, taken from reference TRBV14 and TRBJ2-5): EAGVTQFPSHSVIEKGQTVTLRCDPISGHDNLYWYRRVMGKEIKFLLHFVKESKQDESGMPNNRFLAERTGGTYSTLKVQPAELEDSGVYFCASSQAAEQETQYFGPGTRLLVL.

This clone appeared a single time. The rearrangement joins TRBV5-1 to TRBJ2-7; perhaps TRBD1 as D (6 bases). Trimming removed 2 bases from V and 5 bases from J, with 8 bases in between. The CDR3 has 12 residues. In germline, CDR1 is SGHRS, CDR2 YFSETQ. CDR3 nucleotides: TGCGCCAGCAGCTTTTACAGGGACGAGCAGTACTTC. It yields the protein CASSFYRDEQYF.

The CDR3 DNA follows: TGTGCCAGCAGCTTAACAGGGCCCACTAATGAAAAACTGTTTTTT. It translates to CASSLTGPTNEKLFF. This chain connects TRBV7-9 to TRBJ1-4; D might be TRBD1 (6 bases). CDR3 length: 15 residues. Trimming pared 2 bases from V and 2 bases from J, leaving 9 bases between. CDR1 is SEHNR and CDR2 is FQNEAQ in the germline V gene (reference sequence).

The CDR3, as DNA: TGCGCCAGCAGCCAAAAACACCTCAATGAGCAGTTCTTC. It is translated as CASSQKHLNEQFF. V gene TRBV4-1 combines with J gene TRBJ2-1, with no clear D. This CDR3 comprises 13 residues. V was pared by 2 bases and J by 6 bases, with 8 bases between. CDR1 MGHRA and CDR2 YSYEKL come from the germline V gene.

The chain joins TRBV7-9 to TRBJ2-7; no clear D. CDR3 length: 13 residues. The germline CDR1 and CDR2 sequences are SEHNR and FQNEAQ (reference sequence). Between the trimmed V and J ends, which lost 7 bases and 2 bases, there was a span of 12 bases. The CDR3 coding sequence is TGTGCCAGCAACGAAGAGCCCCCCTACGAGCAGTACTTC. Translating gives CASNEEPPYEQYF.

The V call is TRBV4-1, the J call TRBJ2-3, with TRBD2 identical over 13 bases. The CDR3 sequence is 16 residues long. Per germline, CDR1 MGHRA and CDR2 YSYEKL. J was trimmed by 6 bases and V by 0 bases; bases with no gene match: 3. The CDR3: CASSQEGLAGPDTQYF. As DNA, the CDR3 is TGCGCCAGCAGCCAAGAGGGACTAGCGGGACCTGATACGCAGTATTTT.

The chain links TRBV3-1 (or the pseudogene TRBV3-2) to TRBJ2-7, with D possibly matching TRBD1 (6 bases). The V and J ends lost 2 bases and 3 bases respectively, with 11 bases between them. In germline, CDR1 is LGHDT, CDR2 YNNKEL (reference sequence). The CDR3 runs to 14 residues. CDR3 sequence (DNA): TGTGCCAGCAGCCAAAACCTACAGGGCTACGAGCAGTACTTC. It yields the protein CASSQNLQGYEQYF.

The chain has TRBV19 and TRBJ1-5; the D is unclear. The CDR3 spans 14 residues. Germline loops: CDR1 LNHDA, CDR2 SQIVND (reference sequence). The V gene lost 5 bases and the J gene lost 5 bases, with 13 bases spanning the gap. The CDR3 region is CASSPQAQHQPQHF. In nucleotides, the CDR3 is TGTGCCAGTAGTCCGCAGGCGCAACATCAGCCCCAGCATTTT.

The V call is TRBV29-1, the J call TRBJ2-3; a possible D gene is TRBD2 (6 bases). The V and J ends lost 2 bases and 4 bases respectively, with 22 bases between them. There are 17 residues in the CDR3. Germline values: CDR1 SQVTM, CDR2 ANQGSEA. CDR3 region: CSVERWRLDDSPDTQYF. As DNA, the CDR3 is TGCAGCGTTGAAAGGTGGCGACTAGATGATAGCCCAGATACGCAGTATTTT.

The rearrangement links TRBV30 to TRBJ2-1, with a weak D call TRBD1 (6 bases). The CDR3 consists of 16 residues. The germline CDR1 and CDR2 sequences are GTSNPN and SVGIG (reference sequence). The ends were cut back, 1 base at V and 9 bases at J, with 22 bases in the middle. CDR3 in DNA: TGTGCCTGGAGTGGTCCCGTCTCTACAGGGAGTGTTGAGCAGTTCTTC. As protein: CAWSGPVSTGSVEQFF.